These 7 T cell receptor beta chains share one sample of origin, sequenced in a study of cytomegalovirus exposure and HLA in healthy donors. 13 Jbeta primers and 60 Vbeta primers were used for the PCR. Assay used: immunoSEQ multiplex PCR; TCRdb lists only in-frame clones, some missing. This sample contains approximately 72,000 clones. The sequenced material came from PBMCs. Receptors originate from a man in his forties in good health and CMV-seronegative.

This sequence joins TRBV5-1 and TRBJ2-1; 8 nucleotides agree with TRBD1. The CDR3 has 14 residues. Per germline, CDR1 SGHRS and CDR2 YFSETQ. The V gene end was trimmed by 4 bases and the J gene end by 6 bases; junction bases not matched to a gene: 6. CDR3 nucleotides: TGCGCCAGCAGCACCGGACAGGGTCTCAATGAGCAGTTCTTC. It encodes CASSTGQGLNEQFF.

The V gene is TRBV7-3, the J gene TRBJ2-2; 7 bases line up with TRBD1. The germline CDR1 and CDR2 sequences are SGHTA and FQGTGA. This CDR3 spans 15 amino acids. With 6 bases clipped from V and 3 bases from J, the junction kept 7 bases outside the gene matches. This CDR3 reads CASRSTGADTGELFF. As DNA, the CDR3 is TGTGCCAGCAGATCTACAGGGGCCGACACCGGGGAGCTGTTTTTT.

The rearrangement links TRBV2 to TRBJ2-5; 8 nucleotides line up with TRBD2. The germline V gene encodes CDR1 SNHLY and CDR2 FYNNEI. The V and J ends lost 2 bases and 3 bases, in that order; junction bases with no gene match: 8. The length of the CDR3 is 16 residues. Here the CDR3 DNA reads TGTGCCAGCAGTGAAAGTCTGCCCGGGGGGGAAGAGACCCAGTACTTC. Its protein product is CASSESLPGGEETQYF.

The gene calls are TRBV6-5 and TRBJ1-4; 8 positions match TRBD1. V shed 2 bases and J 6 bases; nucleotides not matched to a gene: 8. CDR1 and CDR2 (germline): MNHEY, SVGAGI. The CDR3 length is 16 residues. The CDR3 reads CASSYIPGGLDEKLFF. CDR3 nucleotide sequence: TGTGCCAGCAGTTACATCCCAGGGGGCCTTGATGAAAAACTGTTTTTT.

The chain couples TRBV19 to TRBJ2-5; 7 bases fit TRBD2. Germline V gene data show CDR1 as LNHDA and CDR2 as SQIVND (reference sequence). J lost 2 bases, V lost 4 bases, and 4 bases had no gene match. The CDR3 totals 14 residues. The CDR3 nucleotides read TGTGCCAGTAGTAGTCCGGGACTACAAGAGACCCAGTACTTC. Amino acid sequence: CASSSPGLQETQYF.

The CDR3 is CASSAPRGELQETQYF. CDR3 nucleotides: TGCGCCAGCAGCGCTCCGCGGGGCGAACTCCAAGAGACCCAGTACTTC. The rearrangement joins TRBV4-1 to TRBJ2-5; D possibly corresponds to TRBD2 (6 bases). The V and J ends lost 5 bases and 1 base respectively, with 17 bases between them. Germline-derived CDR1 and CDR2 are MGHRA and YSYEKL. The CDR3 runs to 16 residues.

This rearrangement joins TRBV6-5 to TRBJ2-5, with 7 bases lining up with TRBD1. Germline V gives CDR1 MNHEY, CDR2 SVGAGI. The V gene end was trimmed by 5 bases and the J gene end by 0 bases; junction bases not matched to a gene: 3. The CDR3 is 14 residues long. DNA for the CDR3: TGTGCCAGCAGTCCAGACAGGGACCAAGAGACCCAGTACTTC. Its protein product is CASSPDRDQETQYF.